Shown below are 20 T cell receptor beta chains from a single sample sequenced in a study of CXCR3-negative and CXCR3-positive naive CD8 T cells. Notes on the study in general: Higher TRB CDR3 hydrophobicity marked CXCR3-positive naive cells relative to CXCR3-negative naive cells.

Each TRB cDNA library was prepared by 5' RACE (with UMI labels). TCRdb reworked the 5' RACE reads into one entry per CDR3 protein, no DNA. This listing includes 130,000 to 150,000 distinct CDR3 sequences. These receptors' antigens are unknown. Sample: naive CXCR3+ CD8+ T cells from blood. Subset reported: CD45RO-CCR7+CD27+CD95- naive CD8+ T cells expressing CXCR3 (TNR3+). The receptors were sampled from a human donor in good health. Some clones in this sample may be carry-over from other donors' samples.

This rearrangement joins TRBV12-3 or TRBV12-4 to TRBJ1-1. CDR3 size: 13 residues. The CDR3: CASSFGKATQAFF.

The V and J genes are TRBV7-3 and TRBJ2-2; TCRdb outputs TRBD1, but without DNA this stays unchecked. The germline gives CDR1 SGHTA, CDR2 FQGTGA. The CDR3 consists of 14 residues. The CDR3 reads CASSLGVGTGELFF.

This chain connects TRBV12-3 or TRBV12-4 to TRBJ1-3. The CDR3 is 13 amino acids. This CDR3 is CATRQGSGNTIYF.

The gene calls are TRBV5-5 and TRBJ1-6; TCRdb proposes TRBD1, but this gene call is untestable without DNA. The CDR3 is 15 amino acids. Per the germline V gene, CDR1 is SGHKS and CDR2 is YYEKEE (reference sequence). The CDR3 sequence: CASSSTGVVILPLHF.

J is TRBJ2-1 and V is TRBV29-1; TCRdb proposes TRBD1, but this gene call is untestable without DNA. The CDR3 runs 12 residues. From germline, CDR1 is SQVTM and CDR2 ANQGSEA. CDR3 loop: CSVDTGYNEQFF.

This sequence joins TRBV30 and TRBJ1-1; TCRdb outputs TRBD1, but without DNA this stays unchecked. In germline, CDR1 is GTSNPN, CDR2 SVGIG (reference sequence). CDR3 length equals 13 residues. The CDR3 spells CAWTGGMNTEAFF.

Here the CDR3 reads CASSPVLKAKNIQYF. The chain joins TRBV28 to TRBJ2-4; there is no DNA to check the TCRdb D call of TRBD1. The CDR3 covers 15 residues. From germline, CDR1 is MDHEN and CDR2 SYDVKM.

This rearrangement joins TRBV4-3 to TRBJ2-7; without DNA, the TCRdb call of TRBD1 cannot be checked. This CDR3 has 15 amino acids. Germline V gene lookup returns CDR1 LGHNA and CDR2 YSLEER. CDR3 sequence reads: CASSQERQGDYEQYF.

The chain is built from TRBV12-3 or TRBV12-4 and TRBJ2-3; the D gene TCRdb calls, TRBD1, cannot be checked with no DNA. This CDR3 spans 14 amino acids. The CDR3 loop is CASSPLGSTDTQYF.

This CDR3 reads CATSSVVNTGELFF. J is TRBJ2-2 and V is TRBV15. The V gene's germline CDR1 is LNHNV and CDR2 YYDKDF (reference sequence). CDR3 size: 14 residues. The full variable domain, rest sourced from reference TRBV15 and TRBJ2-2, is DAMVIQNPRYQVTQFGKPVTLSCSQTLNHNVMYWYQQKSSQAPKLLFHYYDKDFNNEADTPDNFQSRRPNTSFCFLDIRSPGLGDTAMYLCATSSVVNTGELFFGEGSRLTVL.

V gene TRBV29-1 combines with J gene TRBJ1-2. The germline CDR1 and CDR2 sequences are SQVTM and ANQGSEA. The CDR3 loop spans 13 amino acids. The chain's CDR3 is CSVREDSNYGYTF. The complete variable domain, with remaining parts taken from reference TRBV29-1 and TRBJ1-2, reads SAVISQKPSRDICQRGTSLTIQCQVDSQVTMMFWYRQQPGQSLTLIATANQGSEATYESGFVIDKFPISRPNLTFSTLTVSNMSPEDSSIYLCSVREDSNYGYTFGSGTRLTVV.

The chain combines TRBV19 with TRBJ2-7; TCRdb returns TRBD1, unconfirmable since there is no DNA. The CDR3 has 14 residues. Per the germline V gene, CDR1 is LNHDA and CDR2 is SQIVND (reference sequence). CDR3 residues: CTSSQWDRAYEQYF.

This chain uses TRBV7-2 with TRBJ2-2. This CDR3 comprises 13 residues. Germline V lookup: CDR1 SGHTA, CDR2 FQGNSA. CDR3 protein: CASSEWNTGELFF.

The genes are TRBV7-9 and TRBJ2-5; there is no DNA to check the TCRdb D call of TRBD2. CDR3 length: 15 residues. Per the germline V gene, CDR1 is SEHNR and CDR2 is FQNEAQ (reference sequence). The CDR3 sequence: CASSVLAGTRETQYF.

The chain recombines TRBV9 with TRBJ2-7; the D call from TCRdb, TRBD1, cannot be confirmed without DNA. The CDR3 extends over 18 amino acids. Germline V gene data show CDR1 as SGDLS and CDR2 as YYNGEE. The CDR3 is CAGRRDRNTGKAGYEQYF.

CDR3 loop: CASSLERTAHEQYF. The V and J genes are TRBV5-5 and TRBJ2-7. CDR3 length equals 14 residues. Germline V gene sequence: CDR1 SGHKS, CDR2 YYEKEE (reference sequence).

The genes are TRBV7-9 and TRBJ2-3; TCRdb proposes TRBD2, but this gene call is untestable without DNA. Germline CDR1 SEHNR, CDR2 FQNEAQ (reference sequence). The CDR3 consists of 17 residues. The CDR3 loop reads CASSKIPGLGAADTQYF.

The chain uses TRBV10-1 and TRBJ2-3; TCRdb's D call of TRBD2 is untestable without DNA. Germline loops: CDR1 WNHNN, CDR2 SYGVQD (reference sequence). The CDR3 covers 15 residues. CDR3 protein: CASRPGLAGEDTQYF.

The rearrangement uses TRBV9 and TRBJ1-2; checking the TCRdb D call of TRBD1 is not possible without DNA. Germline V gene data show CDR1 as SGDLS and CDR2 as YYNGEE. The CDR3 covers 16 residues. This CDR3 reads CASSDHPGQGADGYTF.

The chain carries TRBV29-1 and TRBJ1-1. The CDR3 is made up of 11 amino acids. Germline V gene lookup returns CDR1 SQVTM and CDR2 ANQGSEA. The CDR3 sequence is CSVDIGTEAFF.